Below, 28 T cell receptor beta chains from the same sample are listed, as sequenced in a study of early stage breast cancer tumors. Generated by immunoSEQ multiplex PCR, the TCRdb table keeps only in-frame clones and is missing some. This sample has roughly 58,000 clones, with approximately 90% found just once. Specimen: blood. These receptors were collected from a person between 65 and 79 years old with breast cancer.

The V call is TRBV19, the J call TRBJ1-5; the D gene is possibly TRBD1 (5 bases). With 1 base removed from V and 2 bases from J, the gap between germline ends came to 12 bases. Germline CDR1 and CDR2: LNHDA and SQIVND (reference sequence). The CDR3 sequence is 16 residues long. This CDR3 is CASSIVGGTGNQPQHF. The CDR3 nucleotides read TGTGCCAGTAGTATAGTGGGGGGGACGGGCAATCAGCCCCAGCATTTT.

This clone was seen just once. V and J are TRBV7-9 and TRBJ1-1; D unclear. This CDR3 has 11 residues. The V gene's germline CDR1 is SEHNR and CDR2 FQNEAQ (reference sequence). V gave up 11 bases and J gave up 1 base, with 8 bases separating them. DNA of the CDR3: TGTGCCGGGAGAGCGAACACTGAAGCTTTCTTT. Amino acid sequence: CAGRANTEAFF.

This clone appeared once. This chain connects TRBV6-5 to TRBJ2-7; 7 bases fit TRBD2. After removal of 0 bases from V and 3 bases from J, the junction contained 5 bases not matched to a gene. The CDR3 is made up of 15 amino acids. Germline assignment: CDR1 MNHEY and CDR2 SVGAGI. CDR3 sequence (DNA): TGTGCCAGCAGTTACTCCGCTAGCGGACTCTACGAGCAGTACTTC. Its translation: CASSYSASGLYEQYF.

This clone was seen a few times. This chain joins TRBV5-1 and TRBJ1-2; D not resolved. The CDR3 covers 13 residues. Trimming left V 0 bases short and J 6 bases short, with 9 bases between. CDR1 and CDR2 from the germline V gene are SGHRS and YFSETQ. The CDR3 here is CASSLEYKNGYTF. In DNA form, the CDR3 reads TGCGCCAGCAGCTTGGAGTACAAGAATGGCTACACCTTC.

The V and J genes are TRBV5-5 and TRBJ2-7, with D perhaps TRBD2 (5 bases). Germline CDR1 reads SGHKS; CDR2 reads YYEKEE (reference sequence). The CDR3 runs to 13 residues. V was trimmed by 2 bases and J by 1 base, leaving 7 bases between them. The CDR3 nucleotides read TGTGCCAGCAGCTTCGAGGGATCCTACGAGCAGTACTTC. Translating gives CASSFEGSYEQYF.

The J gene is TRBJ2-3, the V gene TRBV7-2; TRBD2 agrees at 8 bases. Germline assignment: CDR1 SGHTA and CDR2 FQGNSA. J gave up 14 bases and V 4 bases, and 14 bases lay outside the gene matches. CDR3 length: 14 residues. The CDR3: CASSSGPGGPLPYF. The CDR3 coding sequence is TGTGCCAGCAGCTCCGGTCCGGGGGGGCCTTTGCCGTATTTT.

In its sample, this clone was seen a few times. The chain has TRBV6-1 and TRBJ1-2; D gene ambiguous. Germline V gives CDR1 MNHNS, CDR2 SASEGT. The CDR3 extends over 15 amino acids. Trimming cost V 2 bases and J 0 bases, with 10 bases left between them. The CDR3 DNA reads TGTGCCAGCAGTGAAACGAGACTCACTAACTATGGCTACACCTTC. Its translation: CASSETRLTNYGYTF.

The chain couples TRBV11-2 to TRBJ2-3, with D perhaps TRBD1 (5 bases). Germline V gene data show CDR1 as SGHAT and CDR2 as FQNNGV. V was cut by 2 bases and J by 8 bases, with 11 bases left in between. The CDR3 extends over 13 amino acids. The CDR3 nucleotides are TGTGCCAGCAGCTTACAACAGGATTCTACGCAGTATTTT. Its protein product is CASSLQQDSTQYF.

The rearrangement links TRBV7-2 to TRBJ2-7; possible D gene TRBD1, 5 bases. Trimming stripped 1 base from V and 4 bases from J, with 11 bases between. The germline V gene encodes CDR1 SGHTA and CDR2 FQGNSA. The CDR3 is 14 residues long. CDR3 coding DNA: TGTGCCAGCAGCTTAGGGTCAGGGCCGTACGAGCAGTACTTC. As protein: CASSLGSGPYEQYF.

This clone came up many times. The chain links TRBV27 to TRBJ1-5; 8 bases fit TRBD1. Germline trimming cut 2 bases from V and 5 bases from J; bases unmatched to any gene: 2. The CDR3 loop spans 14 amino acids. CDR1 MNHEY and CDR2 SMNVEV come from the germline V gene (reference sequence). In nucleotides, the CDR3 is TGTGCCAGCAGTTTAAGCAGGGGGCATCAGCCCCAGCATTTT. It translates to CASSLSRGHQPQHF.

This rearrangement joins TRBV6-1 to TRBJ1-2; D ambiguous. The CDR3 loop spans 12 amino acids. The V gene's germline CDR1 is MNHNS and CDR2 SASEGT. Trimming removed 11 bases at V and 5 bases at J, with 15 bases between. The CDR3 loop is CAGRTGSYGYTF. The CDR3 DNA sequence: TGTGCCGGTCGGACGGGGTCTTATGGCTACACCTTC.

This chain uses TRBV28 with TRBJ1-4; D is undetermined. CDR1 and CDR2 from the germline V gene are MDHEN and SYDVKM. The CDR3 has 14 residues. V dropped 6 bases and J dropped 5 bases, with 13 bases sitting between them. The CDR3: CASRLTGRNEKLFF. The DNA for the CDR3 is TGTGCCAGCAGGCTGACGGGGAGGAATGAAAAACTGTTTTTT.

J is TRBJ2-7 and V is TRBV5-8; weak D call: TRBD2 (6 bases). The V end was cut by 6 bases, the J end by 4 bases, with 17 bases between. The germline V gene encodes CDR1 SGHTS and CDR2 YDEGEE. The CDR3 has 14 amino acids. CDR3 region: CASNRDVGGYEQYF. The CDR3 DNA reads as TGTGCCAGCAACCGGGACGTAGGAGGGTACGAGCAGTACTTC.

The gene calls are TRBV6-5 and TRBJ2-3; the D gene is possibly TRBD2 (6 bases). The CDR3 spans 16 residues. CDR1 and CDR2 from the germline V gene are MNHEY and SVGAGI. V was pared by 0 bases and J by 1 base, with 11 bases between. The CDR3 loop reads CASSYSSGVGTDTQYF. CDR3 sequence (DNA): TGTGCCAGCAGTTACTCATCGGGGGTGGGCACAGATACGCAGTATTTT.

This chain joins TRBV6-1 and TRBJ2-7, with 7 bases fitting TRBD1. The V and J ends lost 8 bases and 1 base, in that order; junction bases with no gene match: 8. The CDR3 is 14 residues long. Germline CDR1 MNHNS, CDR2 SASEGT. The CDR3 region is CASHQGDTSYEQYF. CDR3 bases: TGTGCCAGCCACCAGGGGGACACTTCCTACGAGCAGTACTTC.

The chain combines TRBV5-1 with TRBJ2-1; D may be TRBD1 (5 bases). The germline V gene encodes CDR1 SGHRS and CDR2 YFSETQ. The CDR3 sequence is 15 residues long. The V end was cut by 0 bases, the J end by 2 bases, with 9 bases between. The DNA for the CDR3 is TGCGCCAGCAGCTTGGCCCAGGGTGCCTACAATGAGCAGTTCTTC. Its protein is CASSLAQGAYNEQFF.

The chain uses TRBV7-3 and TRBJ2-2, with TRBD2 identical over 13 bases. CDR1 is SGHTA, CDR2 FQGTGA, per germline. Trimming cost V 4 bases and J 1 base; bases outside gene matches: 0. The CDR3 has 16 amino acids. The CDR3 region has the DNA TGTGCCAGCAGCTGGACTAGCGGGAGGAACACCGGGGAGCTGTTTTTT. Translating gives CASSWTSGRNTGELFF.

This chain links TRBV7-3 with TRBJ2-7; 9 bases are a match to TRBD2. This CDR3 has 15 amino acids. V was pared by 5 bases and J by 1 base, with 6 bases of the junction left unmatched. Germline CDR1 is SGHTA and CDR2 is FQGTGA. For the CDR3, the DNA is TGTGCCAGCAGCCCGACTAGCGGACCTTCCTACGAGCAGTACTTC. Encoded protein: CASSPTSGPSYEQYF.

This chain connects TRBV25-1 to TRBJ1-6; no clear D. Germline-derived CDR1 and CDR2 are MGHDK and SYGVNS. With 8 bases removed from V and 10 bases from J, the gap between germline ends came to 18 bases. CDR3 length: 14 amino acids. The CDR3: CASPRGRVRSPLHF. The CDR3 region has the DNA TGTGCCAGCCCCCGAGGGAGGGTTCGGTCACCCCTCCACTTT.

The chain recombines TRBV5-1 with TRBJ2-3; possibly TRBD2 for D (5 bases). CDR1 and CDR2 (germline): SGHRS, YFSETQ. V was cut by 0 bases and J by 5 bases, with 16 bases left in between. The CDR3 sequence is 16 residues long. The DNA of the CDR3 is TGCGCCAGCAGCTTGGGCCCAGGAGGAGAGGGAGATACGCAGTATTTT. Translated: CASSLGPGGEGDTQYF.

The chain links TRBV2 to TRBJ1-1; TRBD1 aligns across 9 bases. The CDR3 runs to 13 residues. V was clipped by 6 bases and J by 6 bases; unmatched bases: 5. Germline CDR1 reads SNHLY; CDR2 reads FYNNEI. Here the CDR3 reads CASRDRTGAEAFF. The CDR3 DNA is TGTGCCAGCAGGGACCGGACAGGGGCTGAAGCTTTCTTT.

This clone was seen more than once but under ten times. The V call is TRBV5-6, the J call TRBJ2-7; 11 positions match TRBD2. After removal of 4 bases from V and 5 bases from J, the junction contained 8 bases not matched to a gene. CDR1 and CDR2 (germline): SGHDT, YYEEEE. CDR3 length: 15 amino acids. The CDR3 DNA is TGTGCCAGCAGCCCCGGGACTAGCGGAATCCACGAGCAGTACTTC. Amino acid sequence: CASSPGTSGIHEQYF.

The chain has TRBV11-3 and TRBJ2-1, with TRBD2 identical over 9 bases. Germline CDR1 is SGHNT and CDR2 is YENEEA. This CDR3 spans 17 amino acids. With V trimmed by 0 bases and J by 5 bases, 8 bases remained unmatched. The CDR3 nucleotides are TGTGCCAGCAGCTTAGATCTTGCGGGAGGGCTTAACAATGAGCAGTTCTTC. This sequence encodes CASSLDLAGGLNNEQFF.

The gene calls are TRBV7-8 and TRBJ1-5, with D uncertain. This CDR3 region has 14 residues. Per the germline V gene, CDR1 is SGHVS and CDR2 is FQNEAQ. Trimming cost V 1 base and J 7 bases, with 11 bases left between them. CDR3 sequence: CASSLGLTGQPQHF. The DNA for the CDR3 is TGTGCCAGCAGCTTAGGTCTCACCGGGCAGCCCCAGCATTTT.

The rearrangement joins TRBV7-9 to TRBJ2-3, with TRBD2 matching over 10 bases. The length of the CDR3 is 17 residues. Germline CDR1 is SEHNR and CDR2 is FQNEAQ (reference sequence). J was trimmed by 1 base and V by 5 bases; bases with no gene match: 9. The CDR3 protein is CASSPGAGTSGTDTQYF. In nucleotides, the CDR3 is TGTGCCAGCAGCCCAGGGGCCGGGACTAGCGGCACAGATACGCAGTATTTT.

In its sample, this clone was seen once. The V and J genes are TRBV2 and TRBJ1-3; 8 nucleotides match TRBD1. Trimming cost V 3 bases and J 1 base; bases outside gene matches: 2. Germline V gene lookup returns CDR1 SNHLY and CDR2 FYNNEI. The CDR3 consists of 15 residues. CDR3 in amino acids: CASSDRQGSGNTIYF. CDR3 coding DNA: TGTGCCAGCAGTGATCGACAGGGGTCTGGAAACACCATATATTTT. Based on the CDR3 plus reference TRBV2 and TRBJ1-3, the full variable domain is EPEVTQTPSHQVTQMGQEVILRCVPISNHLYFYWYRQILGQKVEFLVSFYNNEISEKSEIFDDQFSVERPDGSNFTLKIRSTKLEDSAMYFCASSDRQGSGNTIYFGEGSWLTVV.

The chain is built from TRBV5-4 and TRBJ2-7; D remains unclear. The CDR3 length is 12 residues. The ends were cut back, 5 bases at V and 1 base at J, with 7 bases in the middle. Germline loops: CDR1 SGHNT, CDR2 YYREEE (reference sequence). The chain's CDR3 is CASSFNSYEQYF. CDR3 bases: TGTGCCAGCAGTTTTAATTCCTACGAGCAGTACTTC. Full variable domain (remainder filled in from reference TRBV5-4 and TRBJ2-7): ETGVTQSPTHLIKTRGQQVTLRCSSQSGHNTVSWYQQALGQGPQFIFQYYREEENGRGNFPPRFSGLQFPNYSSELNVNALELDDSALYLCASSFNSYEQYFGPGTRLTVT.

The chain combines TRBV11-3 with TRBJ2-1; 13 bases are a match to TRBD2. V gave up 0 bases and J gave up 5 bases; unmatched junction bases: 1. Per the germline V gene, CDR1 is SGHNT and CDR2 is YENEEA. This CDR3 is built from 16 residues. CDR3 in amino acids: CASSLDGLAGDNEQFF. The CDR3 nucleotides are TGTGCCAGCAGCTTAGATGGACTAGCGGGAGACAATGAGCAGTTCTTC.